Here is one T cell receptor beta chain with its context. The target of this receptor is not known. The donors whose samples were sequenced had carbamazepine-induced Stevens-Johnson syndrome or toxic epidermal necrolysis (CBZ-SJS/TEN). To look for drug-specific clonotypes, next-generation sequencing was used to profile the T cell receptor repertoires of patients with drug-induced severe cutaneous adverse reactions. RNA was isolated from either blister cells of skin lesions or peripheral blood mononuclear cells. This entry is derived from a study of T cells in severe cutaneous drug reactions (dated by TCRdb to about 2019). Some background on the complete study: Recruitment took place between the early 2010s and the late 2010s, drawing patients from Taiwan, Thailand and a European registry network. To build the libraries, iRepertoire multiplex PCR was used, and the authors pointed to a comparison in which iRepertoire and 5' RACE methods, with or without UMI, captured abundant clonotypes similarly. Patients in either the acute or the recovery stage provided biological samples, such as blister fluids/cells and PBMC. Enrollment was limited to patients whose SJS/TEN or DRESS diagnosis was probable or definite according to RegiSCAR criteria. The culprit drug was assigned using the Naranjo algorithm and the ALDEN drug causality algorithm. Bulk TCR sequencing was combined with single-cell sequencing, quantitative PCR validation, functional assays and transgenic mouse experiments. Paper-wide results and their limitations: The authors stated that further study is still needed to find out whether the public TCR applies more generally to SJS/TEN caused by other drugs. A public TCRbeta CDR3 was found in all seven CBZ-SJS/TEN blister samples (mean approximately 15%) but was undetectable or scarce in tolerant-control and healthy-donor PBMC. CBZ-SJS/TEN patients showed strongly increased TRBV12-4 usage, with an average of around 31% in blister cells and approximately 5% in PBMC.

CDR1 and CDR2 were assigned from the germline V gene as MDHEN and SYDVKM. The CDR3 has 20 amino acids, counting the end cysteine and phenylalanine. The record lacks a DNA sequence. Library preparation used the iRepertoire multiplex PCR system with TCR subtype-specific primers for both bulk and single-cell sequencing. Bulk TCR beta libraries were generated by multiplex PCR with primers targeting V, D and J gene regions. Bulk TCR library preparation used roughly 100-500 ng of RNA per sample as input. An Illumina MiSeq was used to sequence bulk TCR beta amplicons. In the paper's pipeline: Quality control steps removed sample misassignments and low-quality sequencing reads. The CDR3 was defined as the amino acids lying between the Y[YFLI]C motif of the V gene and the [FW]GXGT motif of the J segment. CDR3 clonotypes and TRBV and TRBJ gene assignments were based on the IMGT database. Per-sample TRBV expression was normalized to the mean of the same gene in PBMC from roughly 40 healthy donors. Based on TCRdb reprocessing of the reads, there is one entry per CDR3 protein sequence, and DNA is missing. The V and J calls were not made by the authors but by TCRdb's processing. The sample table gives 6,500 to 7,500 distinct CDR3 sequences. Approximately 31% of the sample comes from the top ten.

The clonotype comes from a human donor with toxic epidermal necrolysis, a severe cutaneous drug reaction. The receptor chain draws on TRBV28 and TRBJ2-1; no DNA is available, so the TRBD2 call from TCRdb remains unchecked. Sequenced sample: cells from a skin blister. The sample's cell subset or site label is to be understood as: unsorted cells from skin lesion blisters. The CDR3 loop reads CASSLPGLAGEPLDYNEQFF.